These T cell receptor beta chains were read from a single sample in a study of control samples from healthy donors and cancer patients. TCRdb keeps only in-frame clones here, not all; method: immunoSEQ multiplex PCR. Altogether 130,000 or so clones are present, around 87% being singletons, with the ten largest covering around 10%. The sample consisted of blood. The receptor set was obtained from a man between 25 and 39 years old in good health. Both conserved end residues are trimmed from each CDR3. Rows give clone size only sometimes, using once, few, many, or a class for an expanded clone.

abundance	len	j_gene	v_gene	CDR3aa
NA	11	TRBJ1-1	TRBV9	ASSVGRNTEAF
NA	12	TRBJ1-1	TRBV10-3	AISDTGGRTEAF
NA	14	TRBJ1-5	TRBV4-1	ASSHEGGDSNQPQH
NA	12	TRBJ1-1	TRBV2	ASRDRGFNTEAF
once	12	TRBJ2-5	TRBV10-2	ASSESGLQETQY
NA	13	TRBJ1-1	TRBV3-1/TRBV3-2	ASSQGQVPNTEAF
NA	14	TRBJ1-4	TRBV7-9	ASSPRGGGTNEKLF
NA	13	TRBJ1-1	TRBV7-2	ASSVRQGRGTEAF
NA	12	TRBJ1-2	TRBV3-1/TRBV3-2	ASSHRDRPDGYT
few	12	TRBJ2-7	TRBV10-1	ASSRTALGGEQY
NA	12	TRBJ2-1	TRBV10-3	AISEGVGGLEQF